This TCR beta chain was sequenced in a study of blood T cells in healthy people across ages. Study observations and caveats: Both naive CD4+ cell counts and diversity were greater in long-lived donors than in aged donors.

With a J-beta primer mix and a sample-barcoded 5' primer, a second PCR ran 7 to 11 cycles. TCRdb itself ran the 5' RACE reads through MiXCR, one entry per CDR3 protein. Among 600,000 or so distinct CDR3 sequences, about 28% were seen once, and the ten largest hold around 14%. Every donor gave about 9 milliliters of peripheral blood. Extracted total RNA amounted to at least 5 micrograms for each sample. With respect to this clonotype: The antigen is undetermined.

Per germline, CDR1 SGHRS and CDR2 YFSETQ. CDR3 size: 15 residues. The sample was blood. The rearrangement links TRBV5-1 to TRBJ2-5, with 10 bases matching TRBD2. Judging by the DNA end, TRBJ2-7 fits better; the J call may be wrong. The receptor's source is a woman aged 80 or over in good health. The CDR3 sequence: CASSLISSGSYEQYF. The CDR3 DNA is TGCGCCAGCAGCTTGATTTCTAGCGGGAGCTACGAGCAGTACTTC.